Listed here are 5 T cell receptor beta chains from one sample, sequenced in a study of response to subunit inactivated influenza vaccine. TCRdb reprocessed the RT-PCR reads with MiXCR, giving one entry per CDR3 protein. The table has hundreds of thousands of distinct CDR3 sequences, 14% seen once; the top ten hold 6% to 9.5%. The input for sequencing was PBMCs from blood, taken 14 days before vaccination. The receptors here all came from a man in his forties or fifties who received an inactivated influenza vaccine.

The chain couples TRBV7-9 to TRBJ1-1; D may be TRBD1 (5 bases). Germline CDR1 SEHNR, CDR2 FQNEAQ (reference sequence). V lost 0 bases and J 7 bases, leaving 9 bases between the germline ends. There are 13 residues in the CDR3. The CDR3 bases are TGTGCCAGCAGCTTAGCGATAGGGGATGAAGCTTTCTTT. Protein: CASSLAIGDEAFF.

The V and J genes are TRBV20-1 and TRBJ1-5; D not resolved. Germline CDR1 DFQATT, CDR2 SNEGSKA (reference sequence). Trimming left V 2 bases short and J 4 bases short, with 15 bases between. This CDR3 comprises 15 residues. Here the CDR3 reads CSARLAGMMNQPQHF. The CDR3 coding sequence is TGCAGTGCTAGATTGGCAGGTATGATGAATCAGCCCCAGCATTTT.

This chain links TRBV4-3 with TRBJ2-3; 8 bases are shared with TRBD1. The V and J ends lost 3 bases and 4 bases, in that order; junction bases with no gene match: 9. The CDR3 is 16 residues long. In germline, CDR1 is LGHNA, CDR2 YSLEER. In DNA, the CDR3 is TGCGCCAGCAGCCAGCGGACAGGGACGAGGGCAGATACGCAGTATTTT. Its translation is CASSQRTGTRADTQYF.

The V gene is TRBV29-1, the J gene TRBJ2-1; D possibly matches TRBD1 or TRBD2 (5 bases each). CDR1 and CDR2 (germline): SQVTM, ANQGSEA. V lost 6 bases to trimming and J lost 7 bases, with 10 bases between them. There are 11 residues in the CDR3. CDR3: CSVRGENEQFF. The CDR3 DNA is TGCAGCGTAAGAGGGGAGAATGAGCAGTTCTTC.

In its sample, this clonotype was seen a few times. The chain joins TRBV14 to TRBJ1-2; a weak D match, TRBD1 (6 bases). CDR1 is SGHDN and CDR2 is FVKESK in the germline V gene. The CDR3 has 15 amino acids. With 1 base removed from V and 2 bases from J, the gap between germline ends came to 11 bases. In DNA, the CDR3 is TGTGCCAGCAGCCAAGGTTACGGGGGCAACTATGGCTACACCTTC. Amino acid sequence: CASSQGYGGNYGYTF.